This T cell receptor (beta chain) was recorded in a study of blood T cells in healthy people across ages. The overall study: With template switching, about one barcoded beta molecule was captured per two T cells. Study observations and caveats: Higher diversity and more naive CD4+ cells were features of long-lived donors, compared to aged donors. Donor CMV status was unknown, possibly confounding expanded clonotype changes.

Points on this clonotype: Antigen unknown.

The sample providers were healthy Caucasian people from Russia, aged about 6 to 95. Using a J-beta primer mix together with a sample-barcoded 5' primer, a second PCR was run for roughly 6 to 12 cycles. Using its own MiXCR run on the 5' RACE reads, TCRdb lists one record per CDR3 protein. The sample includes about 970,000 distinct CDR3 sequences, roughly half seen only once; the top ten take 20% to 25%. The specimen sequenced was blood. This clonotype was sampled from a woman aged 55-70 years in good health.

The CDR3 region has the DNA TGTGCCAGCAGTTCGACGCAGAGCACAGATACGCAGTATTTT. It is translated as CASSSTQSTDTQYF. The chain employs TRBV12-3 or TRBV12-4 and TRBJ2-3, with D unresolved. CDR3 length: 14 residues. Trimming cost V 4 bases and J 0 bases, with 8 bases left between them.